This TCR beta chain was profiled in a study of T-cell reconstitution after alpha-beta-depleted transplantation in children. General observations from the study: Elevated TCRbeta diversity at day 60 was traced, in some patients, to surviving recipient T cells and thymic progenitors. After transplant, at about two months, alpha-beta T cells were reportedly derived from several hundred expanded graft clones.

Details on this clonotype: The target antigen is unknown.

Construction of the TCRbeta library involved unique molecular identifiers. TCRdb called the PCR reads again in MiXCR, with one record for every CDR3 protein. Here the sample spans around 500,000 distinct CDR3 sequences, roughly 24% being singletons. The starting material was PBMCs, mostly from graft donor cells, obtained 360 days after TCRalphabeta/CD19-depleted stem cell transplant. The clonotype was recovered from a boy under two years old who had a stem cell transplant for acute myeloid leukemia, so the T cells may come from the graft donor.

The CDR3 bases are TGCGCCAGCAGCTGCAACGTGGGGGGAAAAGAACATTCAGCCAAAAACATTCAGTACTTC. Its protein product is CASSCNVGGKEHSAKNIQYF. The V call is TRBV23-1, the J call TRBJ2-4; weak D call: TRBD2 (6 bases). TRBV23-1 is filed as an ORF, its function uncertain. Trimming pared 6 bases from V and 0 bases from J, leaving 27 bases between. CDR3 length equals 20 residues.